Given below is one T cell receptor (beta chain) in context. Clones were sequenced by immunoSEQ multiplex PCR, and TCRdb holds only the in-frame ones, with some missing. The table has roughly 14,000 clones, almost 95% seen once. The V and J ends lost 5 bases and 3 bases, in that order; junction bases with no gene match: 7. The CDR3 runs 15 residues. Germline CDR1 reads SGHRS; CDR2 reads YFSETQ. This sample is drawn from a study of blood T cell repertoires in COVID-19. The TCR sequence derives from a human donor with active COVID-19. The donor label of this sample is uncertain. The chain couples TRBV5-1 to TRBJ2-7; 11 nucleotides line up with TRBD2. What was sequenced was peripheral blood. The CDR3, as DNA: TGCGCCAGCAGATCCGGACTAGCGGGTTACTACGAGCAGTACTTC. It encodes CASRSGLAGYYEQYF.